The source of this T cell receptor beta chain is a study of blood T cells in healthy people across ages. A sample-barcoded 5' primer and a J-beta primer mix were used in a second PCR of roughly 7 to 12 cycles. In TCRdb, the 5' RACE reads were re-called with MiXCR into one record per CDR3 protein. The sample contains hundreds of thousands of distinct CDR3 sequences, nearly 25% of which appear only once. These sequences were also reported in another study, on T cells of mothers and their children. According to that study: Three healthy Caucasian mothers served as donors, and their six children did as well.

This receptor was obtained from a boy between 10 and 17 years old in good health. The sample comprised blood.

The CDR3 is CASSRGTVQETQYF. DNA of the CDR3: TGTGCCAGCAGCCGGGGGACAGTCCAAGAGACCCAGTACTTC. The chain recombines TRBV3-1 with TRBJ2-5; 7 bases are a match to TRBD1. The germline V gene has CDR1 LGHDT and CDR2 YNNKEL (reference sequence). The CDR3 spans 14 residues. The ends lost 4 bases at V and 1 base at J; junction bases unmatched: 3.